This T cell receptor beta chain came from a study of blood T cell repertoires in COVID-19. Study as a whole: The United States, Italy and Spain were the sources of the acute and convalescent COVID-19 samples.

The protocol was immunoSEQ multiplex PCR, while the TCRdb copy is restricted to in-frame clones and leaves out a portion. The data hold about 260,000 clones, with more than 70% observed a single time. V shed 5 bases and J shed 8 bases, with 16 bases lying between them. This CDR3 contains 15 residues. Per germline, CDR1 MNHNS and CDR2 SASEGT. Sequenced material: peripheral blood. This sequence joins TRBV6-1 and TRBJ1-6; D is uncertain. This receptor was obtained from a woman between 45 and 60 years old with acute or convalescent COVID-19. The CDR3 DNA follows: TGTGCCAGCAGTTTGGCAGAGGCAGCTTATTCACCCCTCCACTTT. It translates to CASSLAEAAYSPLHF.